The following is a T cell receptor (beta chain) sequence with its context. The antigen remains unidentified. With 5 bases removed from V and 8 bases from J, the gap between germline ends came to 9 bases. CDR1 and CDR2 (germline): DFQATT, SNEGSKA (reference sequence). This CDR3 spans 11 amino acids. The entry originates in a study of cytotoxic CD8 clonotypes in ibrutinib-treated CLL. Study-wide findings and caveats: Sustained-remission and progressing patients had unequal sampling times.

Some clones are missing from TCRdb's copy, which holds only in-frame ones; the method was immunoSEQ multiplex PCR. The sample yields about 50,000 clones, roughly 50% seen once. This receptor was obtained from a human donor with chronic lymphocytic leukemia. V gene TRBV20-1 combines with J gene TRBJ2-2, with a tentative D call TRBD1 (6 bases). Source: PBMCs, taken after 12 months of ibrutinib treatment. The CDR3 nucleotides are TGCAGTGCTGACAGGAGAGGGGAGCTGTTTTTT. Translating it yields CSADRRGELFF.